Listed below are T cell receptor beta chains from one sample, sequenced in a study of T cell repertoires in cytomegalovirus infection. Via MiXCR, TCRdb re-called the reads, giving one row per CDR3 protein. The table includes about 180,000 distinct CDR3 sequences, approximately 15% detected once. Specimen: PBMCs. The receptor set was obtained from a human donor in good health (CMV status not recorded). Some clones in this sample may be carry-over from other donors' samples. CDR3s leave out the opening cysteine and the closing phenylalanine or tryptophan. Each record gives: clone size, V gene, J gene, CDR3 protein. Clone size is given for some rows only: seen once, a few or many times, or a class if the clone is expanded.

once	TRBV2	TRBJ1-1	ASSVTDTEAF
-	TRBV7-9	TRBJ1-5	ASSLGMGMSNQPQH
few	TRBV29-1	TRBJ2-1	SVAGLAGGSSYNEQF
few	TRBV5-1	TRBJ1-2	ASSLRMGPDTDT
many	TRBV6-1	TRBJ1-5	ASSGGVGINQPQH
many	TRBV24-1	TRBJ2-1	ATSDSGTSYNEQF
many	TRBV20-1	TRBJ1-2	SAREFLRDGYT
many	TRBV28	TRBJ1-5	ASSLNSGAASISAQH
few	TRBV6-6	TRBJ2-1	ASKGGGMDEQF
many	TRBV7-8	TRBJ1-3	ASSLALQGRTGNTIY
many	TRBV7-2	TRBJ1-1	ASRASMNTEAF
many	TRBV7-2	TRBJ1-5	ASSLDGRSNQPQH
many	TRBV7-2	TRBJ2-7	ASSQGSFYEQY
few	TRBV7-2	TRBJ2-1	ASSYGLAVYNEQF
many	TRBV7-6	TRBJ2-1	ASSLTSGSSEQF
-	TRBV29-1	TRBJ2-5	SVVGGGARETQY
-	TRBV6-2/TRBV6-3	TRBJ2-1	ASSFANYNNEQF
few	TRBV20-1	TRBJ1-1	SARDGVKAF
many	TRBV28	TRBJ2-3	ASSSLGGAGQDTQY
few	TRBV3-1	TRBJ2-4	ASSQDQAALAKNIQY
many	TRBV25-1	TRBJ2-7	ASSAGPAGIYEQY
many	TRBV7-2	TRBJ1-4	ASSPRGQENEKLF
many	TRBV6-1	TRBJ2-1	ASTGLVPYNEQF
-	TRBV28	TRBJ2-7	ASKLTGSYEQY
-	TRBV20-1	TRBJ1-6	SALPLPSLNSPLH
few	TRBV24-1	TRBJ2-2	ATSPIVMGIQNTGELF
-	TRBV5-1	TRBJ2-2	ASTRLSGSNTGELF
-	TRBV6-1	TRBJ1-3	ASSVDRAPGNTIY
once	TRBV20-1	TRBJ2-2	SARVGSGTGELF
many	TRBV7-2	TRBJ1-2	ASSSPQGNGYT